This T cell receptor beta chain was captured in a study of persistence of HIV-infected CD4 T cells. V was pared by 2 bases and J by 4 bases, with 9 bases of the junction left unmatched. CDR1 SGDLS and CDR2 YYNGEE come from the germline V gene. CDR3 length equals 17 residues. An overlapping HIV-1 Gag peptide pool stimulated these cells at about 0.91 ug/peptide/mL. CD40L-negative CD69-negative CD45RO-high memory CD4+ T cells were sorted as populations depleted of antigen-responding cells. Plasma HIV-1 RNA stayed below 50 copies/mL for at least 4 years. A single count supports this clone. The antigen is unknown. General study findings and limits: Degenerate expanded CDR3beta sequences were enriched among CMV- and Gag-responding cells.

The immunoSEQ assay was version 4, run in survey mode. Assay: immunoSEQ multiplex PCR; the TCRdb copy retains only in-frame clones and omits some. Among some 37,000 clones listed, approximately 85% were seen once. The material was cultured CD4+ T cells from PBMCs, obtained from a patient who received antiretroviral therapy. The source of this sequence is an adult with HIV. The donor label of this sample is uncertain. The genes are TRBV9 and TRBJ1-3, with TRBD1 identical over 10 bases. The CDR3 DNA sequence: TGTGCCAGCAGCGTTCTAGACAGGGGGCATACCGGAAACACCATATATTTT. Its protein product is CASSVLDRGHTGNTIYF.